The 25 T cell receptor beta chains given below trace back to one sample, sequenced in a study of cytomegalovirus exposure and HLA in healthy donors. The PCR made use of 60 Vbeta and 13 Jbeta primers. Generated by immunoSEQ multiplex PCR, the TCRdb table keeps only in-frame clones and is missing some. The repertoire consists of 75,000 to 90,000 clones, with roughly 64% occurring once and the leading ten covering 15%. The material sequenced was PBMCs. These receptors were collected from a woman between 35 and 50 years old in good health and CMV-seropositive.

A few counts support this clone. The chain combines TRBV7-9 with TRBJ1-1; D gene ambiguous. The V and J ends lost 4 bases and 8 bases respectively, with 8 bases between them. In germline, CDR1 is SEHNR, CDR2 FQNEAQ (reference sequence). This CDR3 contains 11 residues. This CDR3 is CASSSGGEAFF. DNA of the CDR3: TGTGCCAGCAGCTCGGGTGGGGAAGCTTTCTTT.

The V call is TRBV7-7, the J call TRBJ1-1; D ambiguous. The germline V gene encodes CDR1 SSHAT and CDR2 FNYEAQ (reference sequence). Trimming shortened V by 5 bases and J by 4 bases, and 11 bases separated the two germline ends. The CDR3 is 13 amino acids. In DNA form, the CDR3 reads TGTGCCAGCAGCCTGGGAGAGGGCACTGAAGCTTTCTTT. Translating it yields CASSLGEGTEAFF.

The rearrangement uses TRBV7-2 and TRBJ2-5; 11 nucleotides line up with TRBD1. The germline gives CDR1 SGHTA, CDR2 FQGNSA. CDR3 length equals 13 residues. After removal of 5 bases from V and 6 bases from J, the junction contained 2 bases not matched to a gene. The DNA for the CDR3 is TGTGCCAGCAGCGGACAGGGGGCGAAGACCCAGTACTTC. It specifies CASSGQGAKTQYF.

This chain links TRBV10-3 with TRBJ1-1; no reliable D call. The CDR3 length is 11 residues. Trimming left V 11 bases short and J 5 bases short, with 12 bases between. The germline V gene encodes CDR1 ENHRY and CDR2 SYGVKD. CDR3 DNA: TGTGCCGCCGGGCGGGATACTGAAGCTTTCTTT. The encoded protein is CAAGRDTEAFF.

The chain links TRBV6-6 to TRBJ2-1; D possibly corresponds to TRBD1 (6 bases). V dropped 10 bases and J dropped 4 bases, with 20 bases sitting between them. There are 15 residues in the CDR3. The V gene's germline CDR1 is MNHNY and CDR2 SVGAGI (reference sequence). This CDR3 reads CATQPRVGAYNEQFF. The DNA of the CDR3 is TGTGCCACTCAGCCGAGGGTGGGGGCTTACAATGAGCAGTTCTTC.

The J gene is TRBJ1-2, the V gene TRBV5-1; D ambiguous. V dropped 2 bases and J dropped 2 bases, with 16 bases sitting between them. CDR3 size: 16 residues. Germline V gives CDR1 SGHRS, CDR2 YFSETQ. CDR3 protein: CASSFFSNRENYGYTF. The CDR3 bases are TGCGCCAGCAGCTTCTTCTCGAACCGAGAGAACTATGGCTACACCTTC.

A single count supports this clone. This chain joins TRBV5-1 and TRBJ1-1, with 7 bases aligning to TRBD1. The CDR3 runs to 15 residues. Germline values: CDR1 SGHRS, CDR2 YFSETQ. Trimming cost V 4 bases and J 6 bases; bases outside gene matches: 12. DNA of the CDR3: TGCGCCAGCAGCATAATGACAGGGACCCACGCTGAAGCTTTCTTT. Its protein product is CASSIMTGTHAEAFF.

The chain uses TRBV7-2 and TRBJ2-7, with D tentatively TRBD2 (5 bases). CDR3 size: 15 residues. CDR1 is SGHTA and CDR2 is FQGNSA in the germline V gene. Trimming pared 1 base from V and 3 bases from J, leaving 13 bases between. CDR3 region: CASSLGGPGSYEQYF. In DNA form, the CDR3 reads TGTGCCAGCAGCTTAGGAGGGCCAGGTAGCTACGAGCAGTACTTC.

The chain employs TRBV21-1 and TRBJ2-5; no DNA check was done on the table's D call, TRBD1. TRBV21-1 is deemed a pseudogene. CDR3 length: 12 residues. This chain's CDR3 is CASSRKGRTQYF. The CDR3 DNA reads TGTGCCAGCAGCAGGAAGGGGCGGACCCAGTACTTC.

This clone turned up a few times. The chain recombines TRBV5-1 with TRBJ2-7; 9 bases map to TRBD1. The V segment lost 0 bases and the J segment 6 bases; nucleotides outside the gene matches: 7. Per germline, CDR1 SGHRS and CDR2 YFSETQ. CDR3 size: 15 residues. The CDR3 bases are TGCGCCAGCAGCTTGGAAGGGGACAGGGTCGGCGAGCAGTACTTC. Protein product: CASSLEGDRVGEQYF. Using reference TRBV5-1 and TRBJ2-7 for the parts outside the CDR3, the full variable domain is KAGVTQTPRYLIKTRGQQVTLSCSPISGHRSVSWYQQTPGQGLQFLFEYFSETQRNKGNFPGRFSGRQFSNSRSEMNVSTLELGDSALYLCASSLEGDRVGEQYFGPGTRLTVT.

This clone was detected a few times. V and J are TRBV10-3 and TRBJ2-3; 7 bases line up with TRBD2. Germline values: CDR1 ENHRY, CDR2 SYGVKD. V trimming: 7 bases; J trimming: 2 bases; junction bases outside the gene matches: 6. The CDR3 spans 14 residues. CDR3 loop: CAIKGGSSTDTQYF. The CDR3 DNA sequence: TGTGCCATCAAGGGCGGGAGCTCCACAGATACGCAGTATTTT.

The chain recombines TRBV5-4 with TRBJ2-7, with D possibly TRBD1 on 6 matching bases. The V and J ends lost 3 bases and 3 bases respectively, with 10 bases between them. CDR1 is SGHNT, CDR2 YYREEE, per germline (reference sequence). This CDR3 is built from 13 residues. The CDR3 here is CASSSIQGYEQYF. As DNA, the CDR3 is TGTGCCAGCAGCTCCATACAGGGCTACGAGCAGTACTTC.

This chain links TRBV28 with TRBJ1-2; 9 nucleotides line up with TRBD1. CDR3 length: 13 residues. Germline CDR1 MDHEN, CDR2 SYDVKM. Trimming removed 5 bases from V and 6 bases from J; junction bases left unmatched: 4. CDR3 nucleotides: TGTGCCAGCAGTACCGGGACAGGGAATGGCTACACCTTC. Translated: CASSTGTGNGYTF.

DNA of the CDR3: TGCGCCAGCAGCCGCGGGCCTGGTGGCTATGGCTACACCTTC. Protein sequence: CASSRGPGGYGYTF. The chain uses TRBV4-3 and TRBJ1-2; D is uncertain. The length of the CDR3 is 14 residues. Between the trimmed V and J ends, which lost 4 bases and 4 bases, there was a span of 13 bases. Germline V gives CDR1 LGHNA, CDR2 YSLEER.

This clone was seen a handful of times. The V and J genes are TRBV5-1 and TRBJ2-5, with 8 bases aligning to TRBD1. The V gene's germline CDR1 is SGHRS and CDR2 YFSETQ. The CDR3 runs to 15 residues. The V segment lost 4 bases and the J segment 4 bases; nucleotides outside the gene matches: 9. Written as DNA, the CDR3 is TGCGCCAGCAGCGGGCAGGGGGCGACCCCAGAGACCCAGTACTTC. Translated, it gives CASSGQGATPETQYF.

The V gene is TRBV6-6, the J gene TRBJ1-1; TRBD1 matches at 8 bases. The CDR3 has 15 residues. Germline CDR1 and CDR2: MNHNY and SVGAGI (reference sequence). V lost 6 bases and J lost 6; bases outside the gene matches: 12. DNA for the CDR3: TGTGCCAGCAGGTATCTAACAGGGGGATCCCCTGAAGCTTTCTTT. Translating gives CASRYLTGGSPEAFF.

This sequence joins TRBV28 and TRBJ2-7; D might be TRBD1 (5 bases). CDR3 size: 14 residues. Germline V CDR1 and CDR2: MDHEN, SYDVKM. The germline V and J ends were trimmed by 2 bases and 6 bases, with 14 bases remaining between them. The CDR3 here is CASSLGQGLGEQYF. In DNA, the CDR3 is TGTGCCAGCAGTTTAGGGCAGGGATTAGGCGAGCAGTACTTC.

The sample holds a few counts of this clone. The chain recombines TRBV6-5 with TRBJ1-1; a possible D gene is TRBD1 (6 bases). CDR1 and CDR2 (germline): MNHEY, SVGAGI. The V and J ends lost 2 bases and 0 bases respectively, with 10 bases between them. There are 15 residues in the CDR3. This CDR3 is CASSYTGTMNTEAFF. The CDR3 nucleotides are TGTGCCAGCAGTTACACCGGGACAATGAACACTGAAGCTTTCTTT.

The genes are TRBV10-3 and TRBJ2-3, with 10 bases identical to TRBD2. Per the germline V gene, CDR1 is ENHRY and CDR2 is SYGVKD. V lost 0 bases and J lost 4; bases outside the gene matches: 10. This CDR3 spans 18 amino acids. Here the CDR3 reads CAISESSLAGVLADTQYF. The CDR3 nucleotides read TGTGCCATCAGTGAGTCAAGCCTAGCGGGAGTTCTTGCAGATACGCAGTATTTT.

The V gene is TRBV7-2, the J gene TRBJ1-2, with 8 bases identical to TRBD1. V gave up 5 bases and J gave up 8 bases; unmatched junction bases: 13. This CDR3 comprises 15 residues. Germline CDR1 SGHTA, CDR2 FQGNSA. CDR3 coding DNA: TGTGCCAGCAGCACCTGGACAGGGTCCTCGGAAGGCTACACCTTC. Its protein product is CASSTWTGSSEGYTF. Supplemented by reference TRBV7-2 and TRBJ1-2, the full variable domain reads GAGVSQSPSNKVTEKGKDVELRCDPISGHTALYWYRQSLGQGLEFLIYFQGNSAPDKSGLPSDRFSAERTGGSVSTLTIQRTQQEDSAVYLCASSTWTGSSEGYTFGSGTRLTVV.

This clone is a singleton in its sample. This chain uses TRBV6-5 with TRBJ1-2; D uncertain. Germline assignment: CDR1 MNHEY and CDR2 SVGAGI. Trimming took off 0 bases at V and 4 bases at J, with 12 bases between the two ends. The CDR3 runs 15 residues. The CDR3 sequence is CASSYSISPGYGYTF. CDR3 nucleotides: TGTGCCAGCAGTTACTCGATCTCGCCAGGCTATGGCTACACCTTC.

The CDR3 spells CASSLFAGFTGELFF. The CDR3 bases are TGCGCCAGCAGCTTGTTCGCGGGATTCACCGGGGAGCTGTTTTTT. The genes are TRBV5-1 and TRBJ2-2; perhaps TRBD2 as D (6 bases). The CDR3 has 15 residues. The germline gives CDR1 SGHRS, CDR2 YFSETQ. Deletions cut 1 base from V and 4 bases from J, with 11 bases between.

This clone is a singleton in its sample. The chain links TRBV2 to TRBJ2-3; 8 bases are shared with TRBD1. The CDR3 covers 14 residues. Losses at the gene ends were 5 bases for V and 3 bases for J; bases not matched to a gene: 4. Germline-derived CDR1 and CDR2 are SNHLY and FYNNEI. The CDR3 spells CASSPGQGTDTQYF. CDR3 coding DNA: TGTGCCAGCAGTCCTGGACAGGGAACAGATACGCAGTATTTT.

The V call is TRBV2, the J call TRBJ1-2; TRBD1 matches at 10 bases. The germline V gene encodes CDR1 SNHLY and CDR2 FYNNEI. V was clipped by 6 bases and J by 4 bases; unmatched bases: 2. This CDR3 is 13 amino acids long. The CDR3 spells CASRDRGSYGYTF. The CDR3 DNA reads as TGTGCCAGCAGGGACAGGGGGAGCTATGGCTACACCTTC.

This chain links TRBV27 with TRBJ2-2; 14 nucleotides line up with TRBD2. The length of the CDR3 is 16 residues. CDR1 MNHEY and CDR2 SMNVEV come from the germline V gene (reference sequence). The J segment lost 5 bases and the V segment lost 5 bases, leaving 4 bases of the junction unmatched. The CDR3 DNA reads as TGTGCCAGCAGTGATGGACTAGCGGGAGGAACCGGGGAGCTGTTTTTT. This encodes CASSDGLAGGTGELFF.